The rows below give T cell receptor beta chains drawn from one sample of a study of cytomegalovirus exposure and HLA in healthy donors. The protocol was immunoSEQ multiplex PCR, while the TCRdb copy is restricted to in-frame clones and leaves out a portion. The sample includes around 94,000 clones, 76% seen only once; the top ten take around 20%. Sequencing was done on a sample of PBMCs. These receptors were collected from a woman in her fifties or sixties in good health and CMV-seropositive. Both conserved end residues are part of each CDR3.

J gene: TRBJ1-4; V gene: TRBV7-9; CDR3 protein: CASSLRGSERGEKLFF
J gene: TRBJ2-1; V gene: TRBV4-2; CDR3 protein: CASSQIAGGRNEQFF
J gene: TRBJ1-1; V gene: TRBV7-9; CDR3 protein: CASSLKEWGAGGNTEAFF
J gene: TRBJ1-1; V gene: TRBV9; CDR3 protein: CASSRGENTEAFF
J gene: TRBJ1-2; V gene: TRBV29-1; CDR3 protein: CSVFDTINYGYTF
J gene: TRBJ1-1; V gene: TRBV11-1; CDR3 protein: CASSPQGVPEAFF
J gene: TRBJ2-7; V gene: TRBV5-1; CDR3 protein: CASSPSRLAGDEQYF
J gene: TRBJ2-7; V gene: TRBV5-6; CDR3 protein: CASSHSLDLDYEQYF
J gene: TRBJ2-7; V gene: TRBV11-3; CDR3 protein: CASSLDRTAHEQYF
J gene: TRBJ2-5; V gene: TRBV28; CDR3 protein: CASSLRGYQETQYF
J gene: TRBJ2-3; V gene: TRBV19; CDR3 protein: CASSISLIAGDTQYF
J gene: TRBJ2-3; V gene: TRBV14; CDR3 protein: CASSQVGGRSDTQYF
J gene: TRBJ2-7; V gene: TRBV7-9; CDR3 protein: CASTPGNYEQYF
J gene: TRBJ1-1; V gene: TRBV19; CDR3 protein: CASSIQWTGRGEAFF
J gene: TRBJ1-4; V gene: TRBV19; CDR3 protein: CASSSGAYFEKLFF
J gene: TRBJ1-6; V gene: TRBV6-6; CDR3 protein: CASREGRDSPLHF
J gene: TRBJ1-1; V gene: TRBV2; CDR3 protein: CASGERVTEAFF
J gene: TRBJ1-1; V gene: TRBV6-5; CDR3 protein: CASSYRGITEAFF
J gene: TRBJ2-2; V gene: TRBV6-5; CDR3 protein: CASSYERKRELFF
J gene: TRBJ1-1; V gene: TRBV18; CDR3 protein: CASSGTGGTEAFF
J gene: TRBJ1-3; V gene: TRBV5-1; CDR3 protein: CASSLGGSGNTIYF
J gene: TRBJ2-5; V gene: TRBV5-1; CDR3 protein: CASSLIGGGEGAQYF
J gene: TRBJ1-1; V gene: TRBV6-4; CDR3 protein: CASSRGRNTEAFF
J gene: TRBJ1-1; V gene: TRBV19; CDR3 protein: CASLGTPYMNTEAFF
J gene: TRBJ2-1; V gene: TRBV6-5; CDR3 protein: CASSQGRDGEQFF
J gene: TRBJ2-2; V gene: TRBV29-1; CDR3 protein: CSVGGRGDTGELFF
J gene: TRBJ2-2; V gene: TRBV28; CDR3 protein: CASSFTREGPNTGELFF
J gene: TRBJ1-2; V gene: TRBV2; CDR3 protein: CASRATGVVNGYTF
J gene: TRBJ2-2; V gene: TRBV11-3; CDR3 protein: CASSVGLNTGELFF
J gene: TRBJ2-5; V gene: TRBV19; CDR3 protein: CASSPLRGQGGWKTQYF
J gene: TRBJ2-1; V gene: TRBV7-9; CDR3 protein: CASSLYGSTNNEQFF
J gene: TRBJ2-3; V gene: TRBV10-1; CDR3 protein: CASSERREATDTQYF
J gene: TRBJ1-1; V gene: TRBV29-1; CDR3 protein: CSAVDGLTTEAFF